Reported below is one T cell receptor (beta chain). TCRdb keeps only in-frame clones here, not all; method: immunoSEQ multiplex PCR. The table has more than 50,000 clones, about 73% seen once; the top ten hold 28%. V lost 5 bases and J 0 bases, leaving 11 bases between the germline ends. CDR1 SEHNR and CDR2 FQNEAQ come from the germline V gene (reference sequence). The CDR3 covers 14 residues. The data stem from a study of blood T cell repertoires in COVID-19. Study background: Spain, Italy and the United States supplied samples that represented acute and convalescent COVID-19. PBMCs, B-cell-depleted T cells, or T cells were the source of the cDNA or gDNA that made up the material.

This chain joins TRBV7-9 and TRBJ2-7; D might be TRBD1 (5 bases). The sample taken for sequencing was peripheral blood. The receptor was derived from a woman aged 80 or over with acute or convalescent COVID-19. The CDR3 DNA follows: TGTGCCAGCAGCCAGGGTGTACTCTCCTACGAGCAGTACTTC. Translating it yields CASSQGVLSYEQYF.